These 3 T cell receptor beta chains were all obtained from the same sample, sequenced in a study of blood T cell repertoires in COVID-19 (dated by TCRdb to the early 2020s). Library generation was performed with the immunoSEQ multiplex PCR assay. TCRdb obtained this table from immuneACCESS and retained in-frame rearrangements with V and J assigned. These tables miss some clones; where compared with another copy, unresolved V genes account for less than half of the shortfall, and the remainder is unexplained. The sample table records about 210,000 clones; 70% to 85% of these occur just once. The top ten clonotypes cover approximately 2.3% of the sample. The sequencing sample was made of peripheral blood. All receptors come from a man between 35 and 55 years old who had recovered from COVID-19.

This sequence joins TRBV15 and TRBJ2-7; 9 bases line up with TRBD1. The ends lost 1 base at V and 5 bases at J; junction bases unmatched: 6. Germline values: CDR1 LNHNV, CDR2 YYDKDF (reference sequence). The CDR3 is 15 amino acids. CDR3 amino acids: CATSRGGTGSNEQYF. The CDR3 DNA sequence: TGTGCCACCAGCAGAGGAGGGACAGGGTCAAACGAGCAGTACTTC.

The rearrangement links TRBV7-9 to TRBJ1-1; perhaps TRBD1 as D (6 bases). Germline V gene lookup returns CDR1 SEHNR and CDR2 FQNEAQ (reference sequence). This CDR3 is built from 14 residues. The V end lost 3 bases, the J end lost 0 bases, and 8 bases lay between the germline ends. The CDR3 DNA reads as TGTGCCAGCAGCTTCACAGGGTTGAACACTGAAGCTTTCTTT. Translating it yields CASSFTGLNTEAFF.

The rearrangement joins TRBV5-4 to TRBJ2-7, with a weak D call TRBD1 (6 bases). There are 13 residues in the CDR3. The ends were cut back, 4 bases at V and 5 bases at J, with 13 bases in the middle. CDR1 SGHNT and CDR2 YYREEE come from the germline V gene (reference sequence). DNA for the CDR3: TGTGCCAGCAGCGACAAACAGGGTAACGAGCAGTACTTC. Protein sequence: CASSDKQGNEQYF. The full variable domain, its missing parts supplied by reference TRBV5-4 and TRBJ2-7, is ETGVTQSPTHLIKTRGQQVTLRCSSQSGHNTVSWYQQALGQGPQFIFQYYREEENGRGNFPPRFSGLQFPNYSSELNVNALELDDSALYLCASSDKQGNEQYFGPGTRLTVT.